Below, 18 T cell receptor beta chains from the same sample are listed, as sequenced in a study of T cells after yellow fever vaccination. A single record per CDR3 protein comes from TCRdb applying MiXCR to the 5' RACE reads. This repertoire shows 240,000 or so distinct CDR3 sequences, less than 8.5% found once; its top ten account for approximately 0.85%. This specimen consisted of CD4+ T cells sorted from PBMCs, obtained 15 days after the yellow fever booster vaccination. Receptor source: a man aged 25 to 45 who received the YFV17D yellow fever vaccine.

This clonotype was counted a few times. The chain carries TRBV20-1 and TRBJ2-3; TRBD2 is a possible D gene (6 bases). The CDR3 loop spans 13 amino acids. CDR1 and CDR2 from the germline V gene are DFQATT and SNEGSKA (reference sequence). V lost 2 bases, J lost 2 bases, and 8 bases lay in between. The CDR3 spells CSARLAATDTQYF. The CDR3 DNA sequence: TGCAGTGCTAGATTAGCGGCCACAGATACGCAGTATTTT.

The chain couples TRBV5-1 to TRBJ2-1; D ambiguous. V was cut by 4 bases and J by 5 bases, with 16 bases left in between. Germline V lookup: CDR1 SGHRS, CDR2 YFSETQ. The CDR3 totals 15 residues. The CDR3 sequence is CASSIGLWANNEQFF. CDR3 nucleotide sequence: TGCGCCAGCAGCATTGGCCTTTGGGCCAACAATGAGCAGTTCTTC.

This clonotype was recorded at least ten times. The chain uses TRBV7-2 and TRBJ2-7, with TRBD1 matching 7 bases. CDR3 size: 13 residues. V lost 3 bases, J lost 4 bases, and 3 bases stayed unmatched. In germline, CDR1 is SGHTA, CDR2 FQGNSA. CDR3 in DNA: TGTGCCAGCAGCTTCGACAGGGAATACGAGCAGTACTTC. Amino acid sequence: CASSFDREYEQYF.

The gene calls are TRBV24-1 and TRBJ1-2; D remains ambiguous. The CDR3 length is 14 residues. The germline V gene encodes CDR1 KGHDR and CDR2 SFDVKD. With 0 bases removed from V and 8 bases from J, the gap between germline ends came to 12 bases. DNA of the CDR3: TGTGCCACCAGTGATTTGCATCTCGGAGGAGGCTACACCTTC. Protein: CATSDLHLGGGYTF.

This chain connects TRBV6-1 to TRBJ2-3; TRBD2 aligns across 11 bases. Germline V gives CDR1 MNHNS, CDR2 SASEGT. The length of the CDR3 is 15 residues. The trim removed 7 bases at V and 5 bases at J, leaving 8 bases unmatched. The CDR3 DNA is TGTGCCAGCACTAGCGGGAGGCGATTAGGAGATACGCAGTATTTT. Translating it yields CASTSGRRLGDTQYF.

There are a few counts of this clonotype. DNA for the CDR3: TGTGCCAGCAGCCCAAGACTAGCGACTAGCACAGATACGCAGTATTTT. Its protein product is CASSPRLATSTDTQYF. The chain links TRBV5-8 to TRBJ2-3; 8 nucleotides agree with TRBD2. Per germline, CDR1 SGHTS and CDR2 YDEGEE. V dropped 4 bases and J dropped 0; count of bases not matched to a gene: 7. This CDR3 comprises 16 residues.

This clonotype appeared a few times. V and J are TRBV5-6 and TRBJ2-4; D is possibly TRBD1 (5 bases). The CDR3 consists of 16 residues. The germline gives CDR1 SGHDT, CDR2 YYEEEE. Trimming removed 3 bases from V and 0 bases from J, with 13 bases in between. CDR3 sequence: CASSWWGAQAKNIQYF. In DNA form, the CDR3 reads TGTGCCAGCAGCTGGTGGGGCGCCCAAGCCAAAAACATTCAGTACTTC.

V is TRBV7-2 and J is TRBJ2-5; 7 bases fit TRBD2. The CDR3 is made up of 13 amino acids. Trimming cost V 5 bases and J 7 bases; bases outside gene matches: 7. Germline-derived CDR1 and CDR2 are SGHTA and FQGNSA. The CDR3: CASSGTSDGTQYF. As DNA, the CDR3 is TGTGCCAGCAGCGGAACTAGCGACGGGACCCAGTACTTC.

This clonotype has at least ten counts. The V and J genes are TRBV6-5 and TRBJ2-1, with D unclear. Trimming shortened V by 0 bases and J by 8 bases, and 11 bases separated the two germline ends. The CDR3 is 14 residues long. The germline V gene encodes CDR1 MNHEY and CDR2 SVGAGI. CDR3 coding DNA: TGTGCCAGCAGTTACTCTCTGGAATTAGATGAGCAGTTCTTC. It is translated as CASSYSLELDEQFF.

The chain links TRBV18 to TRBJ2-2; the D gene is possibly TRBD1 (6 bases). This CDR3 contains 15 residues. The V gene lost 6 bases and the J gene lost 4 bases, with 15 bases spanning the gap. In germline, CDR1 is KGHSH, CDR2 LQKENI. The CDR3 here is CASSPGQSSTGELFF. The CDR3 nucleotides read TGTGCCAGCTCTCCCGGACAGTCGAGCACCGGGGAGCTGTTTTTT.

The chain employs TRBV7-9 and TRBJ2-1; TRBD2 matches 15 bases. The V segment lost 3 bases and the J segment 8 bases; nucleotides outside the gene matches: 20. The CDR3 length is 21 residues. Germline V gene sequence: CDR1 SEHNR, CDR2 FQNEAQ (reference sequence). CDR3 region: CASSFFRGGTSGRSGSDEQFF. The CDR3 coding sequence is TGTGCCAGCAGCTTTTTCCGGGGTGGGACTAGCGGGAGGAGCGGATCCGATGAGCAGTTCTTC.

This clonotype was observed at least ten times. Possible read error: a much larger clone is one base away. The V call is TRBV7-2, the J call TRBJ2-5; D gene ambiguous. CDR1 and CDR2 from the germline V gene are SGHTA and FQGNSA. This CDR3 is built from 11 residues. The CDR3 DNA follows: TGTGCCAGCAGCTTCCAAGGGACCCAGTACTTC. Encoded protein: CASSFQGTQYF.

This clonotype appeared many times. The chain is built from TRBV5-8 and TRBJ1-2; the D is unclear. The germline V gene has CDR1 SGHTS and CDR2 YDEGEE. The CDR3 has 11 residues. Trimming shortened V by 0 bases and J by 7 bases, and 4 bases separated the two germline ends. As DNA, the CDR3 is TGTGCCAGCAGCTTGGCTGGTGGCTACACCTTC. This translates into CASSLAGGYTF.

There are many counts of this clonotype. The chain employs TRBV5-1 and TRBJ2-1; 13 bases fit TRBD2. Germline V CDR1 and CDR2: SGHRS, YFSETQ. Germline trimming cut 3 bases from V and 6 bases from J; bases unmatched to any gene: 3. The CDR3 totals 15 residues. The CDR3 loop is CASSSGLAGANEQFF. For the CDR3, the DNA is TGCGCCAGCAGCTCCGGACTAGCGGGAGCCAATGAGCAGTTCTTC.

Many counts were recorded for this clonotype. The chain recombines TRBV12-3 or TRBV12-4 with TRBJ1-3; D is perhaps TRBD1 (6 bases). This CDR3 comprises 13 residues. V lost 3 bases and J lost 8, with 11 bases in between. CDR3 residues: CASSFGGPDTIYF. In nucleotides, the CDR3 is TGTGCCAGCAGTTTTGGGGGGCCTGACACCATATATTTT.

The table lists this clonotype with many counts. The CDR3 sequence: CASSHGTQGTGELFF. The DNA of the CDR3 is TGCGCCAGCAGCCACGGGACCCAAGGCACCGGGGAGCTGTTTTTT. J is TRBJ2-2 and V is TRBV4-3; D may match TRBD1 or TRBD2 (5 bases each). V dropped 3 bases and J dropped 4 bases, with 12 bases sitting between them. The length of the CDR3 is 15 residues. CDR1 and CDR2 (germline): LGHNA, YSLEER.

The chain is built from TRBV15 and TRBJ1-2; 9 positions agree with TRBD1. The CDR3 consists of 14 residues. V was clipped by 8 bases and J by 7 bases; unmatched bases: 11. The V gene's germline CDR1 is LNHNV and CDR2 YYDKDF (reference sequence). Here the CDR3 reads CATGGQGRLGGYTF. CDR3 nucleotides: TGTGCCACCGGGGGACAGGGAAGGCTGGGTGGCTACACCTTC. The complete variable domain, with remaining parts taken from reference TRBV15 and TRBJ1-2, reads DAMVIQNPRYQVTQFGKPVTLSCSQTLNHNVMYWYQQKSSQAPKLLFHYYDKDFNNEADTPDNFQSRRPNTSFCFLDIRSPGLGDTAMYLCATGGQGRLGGYTFGSGTRLTVV.

This clonotype was seen at least ten times. This chain joins TRBV5-1 and TRBJ2-3; 9 bases are a match to TRBD1. The CDR3 length is 15 residues. Losses at the gene ends were 6 bases for V and 6 bases for J; bases not matched to a gene: 11. CDR1 is SGHRS, CDR2 YFSETQ, per germline. This chain's CDR3 is CASNEGGTGSDTQYF. As DNA, the CDR3 is TGCGCCAGCAACGAGGGCGGGACAGGGTCGGATACGCAGTATTTT.